This T cell receptor (beta chain) was recorded in a study of T cell repertoires in cytomegalovirus infection. Study-level information: The study used recently identified HLA-C-restricted and well-studied HLA-B-restricted CMV epitopes. From public TCR beta signatures came an indication of both CMV infection and matching HLA type. Overall study findings and caveats: Summed frequency of shared TCR beta families picked out CMV carriers who also had the relevant HLA. Dominant in the ex vivo response were TCR beta clonotypes restricted by HLA-C and specific for CMV.

The CDR3 has 15 amino acids. Germline V gene lookup returns CDR1 MDHEN and CDR2 SYDVKM. V was trimmed by 3 bases and J by 1 base, leaving 9 bases between them. TCRdb used MiXCR to reprocess the reads, holding one entry per CDR3 protein. This table has roughly 87,000 distinct CDR3 sequences, approximately 30% appearing once. This clonotype was seen a few times. Its specificity is not known. This sequence was found in a human donor in good health (CMV status not recorded). Some clones in this sample may be carry-over from other donors' samples. The sequencing used CD8+ T cells from cultured PBMCs, collected from culture after CMV antigen stimulation. The gene calls are TRBV28 and TRBJ2-2, with no clear D. The CDR3 sequence: CASSFPLWNTGELFF. CDR3 DNA: TGTGCCAGCAGTTTCCCCCTTTGGAACACCGGGGAGCTGTTTTTT.